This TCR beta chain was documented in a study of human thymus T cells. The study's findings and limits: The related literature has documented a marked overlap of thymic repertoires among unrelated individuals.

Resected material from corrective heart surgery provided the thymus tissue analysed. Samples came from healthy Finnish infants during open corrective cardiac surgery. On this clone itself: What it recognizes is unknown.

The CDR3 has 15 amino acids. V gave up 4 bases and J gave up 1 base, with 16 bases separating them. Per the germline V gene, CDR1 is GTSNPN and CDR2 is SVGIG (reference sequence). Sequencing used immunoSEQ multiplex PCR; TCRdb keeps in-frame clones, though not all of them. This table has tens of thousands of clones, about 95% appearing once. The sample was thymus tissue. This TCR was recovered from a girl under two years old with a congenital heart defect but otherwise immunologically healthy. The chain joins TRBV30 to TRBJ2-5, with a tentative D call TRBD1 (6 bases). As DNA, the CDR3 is TGTGCCTGGATACCTCCGGGACACCCCCAAGAGACCCAGTACTTC. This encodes CAWIPPGHPQETQYF.